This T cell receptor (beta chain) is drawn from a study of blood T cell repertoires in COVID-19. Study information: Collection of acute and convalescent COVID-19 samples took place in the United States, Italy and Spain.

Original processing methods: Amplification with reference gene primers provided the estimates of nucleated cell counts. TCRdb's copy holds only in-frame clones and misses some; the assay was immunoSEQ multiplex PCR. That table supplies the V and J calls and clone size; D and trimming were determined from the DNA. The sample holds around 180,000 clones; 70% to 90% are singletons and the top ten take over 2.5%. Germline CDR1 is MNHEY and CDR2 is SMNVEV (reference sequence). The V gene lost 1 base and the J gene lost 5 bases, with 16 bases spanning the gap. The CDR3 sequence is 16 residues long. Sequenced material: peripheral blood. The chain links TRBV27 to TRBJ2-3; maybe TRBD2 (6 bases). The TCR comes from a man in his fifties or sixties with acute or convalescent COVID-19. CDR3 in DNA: TGTGCCAGCAGTTTATTTGCTAGCGCATATGGAGATACGCAGTATTTT. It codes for CASSLFASAYGDTQYF.